The rows below give T cell receptor beta chains drawn from one sample of a study of T cell responses to AZD1222 COVID-19 vaccine. Sequencing used immunoSEQ multiplex PCR; TCRdb keeps in-frame clones, though not all of them. This table holds over 150,000 clones, roughly nine tenths found once. Sequencing used peripheral blood, obtained on day 0 of AZD1222 vaccination. The receptor source for this set is an adult in good health. Each CDR3 is given with its conserved first and last residue. D genes are given only for firm matches. Rows may omit the clone size; those that give it use once, few, many or a size class.

V,size,J,D,DNA,CDR3
TRBV14,.,TRBJ1-3,TRBD1,TGTGCCAGCAGCCCCGGGACAGGGTTTGGAAACACCATATATTTT,CASSPGTGFGNTIYF
TRBV2,.,TRBJ1-3,.,TGTGCCAGCAGTGAAAGCGGGGACTCTGGAAACACCATATATTTT,CASSESGDSGNTIYF
TRBV6-5,few,TRBJ2-7,TRBD1,TGTGCCAGCAGTTACTTCTTGGGACAGGCTTTAAGCGAGCAGTACTTC,CASSYFLGQALSEQYF
TRBV6-6,.,TRBJ1-6,TRBD1,TGTGCCAGCAGTCGTACAGGGGCGAGCTCCTATAATTCACCCCTCCACTTT,CASSRTGASSYNSPLHF
TRBV2,once,TRBJ1-1,.,TGTGCCAGCAGTGAATGGAGTTTGGGTAGCACTGAAGCTTTCTTT,CASSEWSLGSTEAFF
TRBV14,.,TRBJ1-2,.,TGTGCCAGCAGCCAAGTTTCTAGAGTTGGCTACACCTTC,CASSQVSRVGYTF
TRBV4-3,.,TRBJ1-3,.,TGCGCCAGCAGCCAAGAGGCGGGATCCTTTGGAAACACCATATATTTT,CASSQEAGSFGNTIYF
TRBV19,.,TRBJ1-1,TRBD1,TGTGCCAGTAGTATCTCCGGGACAGCGAGCAACACTGAAGCTTTCTTT,CASSISGTASNTEAFF
TRBV7-8,.,TRBJ1-1,.,TGTGCCAGCAGCCCAGGACAGCGGGGAAGGGGTGAAGCTTTCTTT,CASSPGQRGRGEAFF
TRBV5-1,.,TRBJ1-1,.,TGCGCCAGCAGCTCGGGTGGCACCCCGAACACTGAAGCTTTCTTT,CASSSGGTPNTEAFF
TRBV29-1,.,TRBJ2-3,.,TGCAGCGTTGAAGGAGGCAGGGAGGTAGATACGCAGTATTTT,CSVEGGREVDTQYF
TRBV29-1,.,TRBJ1-1,.,TGCAGCGTTGAAGAAGACACCTTGAACACTGAAGCTTTCTTT,CSVEEDTLNTEAFF
TRBV18,.,TRBJ2-5,.,TGTGCCAGCTCACACTCGAGGATCCAAGAGACCCAGTACTTC,CASSHSRIQETQYF
TRBV6-6,.,TRBJ2-3,.,TGTGCCAGCAGTTACTCTTATACGCAGTATTTT,CASSYSYTQYF
TRBV19,.,TRBJ2-7,.,TGTGCCAGTAATCGGGGGCAGTACCACGAATACGAGCAGTACTTC,CASNRGQYHEYEQYF
TRBV27,.,TRBJ2-7,TRBD1,TGTGCCAGCAGTTTAGGCCCCGTGGGACAGGGACGGGGTGGGGAGCAGTACTTC,CASSLGPVGQGRGGEQYF
TRBV7-2,.,TRBJ2-7,TRBD2,TGTGCCAGCAGCCTGGGACTAGCGGGGGCCCAGGGTGGTTACGAGCAGTACTTC,CASSLGLAGAQGGYEQYF
TRBV9,.,TRBJ1-1,.,TGTGCCAGCAGCGTAGGGGGAGCAGCAGGATTGGGTGAAGCTTTCTTT,CASSVGGAAGLGEAFF
TRBV5-1,.,TRBJ2-7,.,TGCGCCAGCAGGCCGCGGGGAGGGGGCTCCTACGAGCAGTACTTC,CASRPRGGGSYEQYF
TRBV27,.,TRBJ2-7,TRBD2,TGTGCCAGCTGCCCCTCGGGGGGGGTCCTCTCCTACGAGCAGTACTTC,CASCPSGGVLSYEQYF
TRBV28,.,TRBJ1-6,.,TGTGCCAGCACCCCCCTGTATAATTCACCCCTCCACTTT,CASTPLYNSPLHF
TRBV9,.,TRBJ1-6,.,TGTGCCAGCAGCGTTGTAGGGTTGGATTCACCCCTCCACTTT,CASSVVGLDSPLHF
TRBV5-4,.,TRBJ2-1,TRBD2,TGTGCCAGCAGTTGGGGACTAGCACGTCTGGATGAGCAGTTCTTC,CASSWGLARLDEQFF
TRBV19,.,TRBJ1-5,.,TGTGCCAGTAGTCCCCGGGCTCAGCCCCAGCATTTT,CASSPRAQPQHF
TRBV4-1,.,TRBJ2-1,TRBD2,TGCGCCAGCAGCCAAGAAGGGACTAGCGGTTTCTACAATGAGCAGTTCTTC,CASSQEGTSGFYNEQFF
TRBV21-1,.,TRBJ2-7,.,TGTGCCAGCAGCGGGGCGACACGGTCCTACGAGCAGTACTTC,CASSGATRSYEQYF
TRBV5-4,.,TRBJ2-7,.,TGTGCCAGCAGCTTCGGGAGTAGTTCCTACGAGCAGTACTTC,CASSFGSSSYEQYF
TRBV7-9,once,TRBJ1-6,.,TGTGCCAGCAGCGGACAGATCTATAATTCACCCCTCCACTTT,CASSGQIYNSPLHF
TRBV11-2,.,TRBJ1-2,TRBD1,TGTGCCAGCAGCCCAGGACAGGGGAGGGCTGACTATGGCTACACCTTC,CASSPGQGRADYGYTF
TRBV20-1,.,TRBJ1-1,TRBD1,TGCAGTGCTAGTGGGTTGACAGGGGGACAAGCTTTCTTT,CSASGLTGGQAFF
TRBV9,once,TRBJ2-5,.,TGTGCCAGCAGCGTAGGGGGACGAGGGGAAGGGGAGACCCAGTACTTC,CASSVGGRGEGETQYF
TRBV19,.,TRBJ2-2,.,TGTGCCAGTCAAGGGAGAAAAACCGGGGAGCTGTTTTTT,CASQGRKTGELFF
TRBV11-3,few,TRBJ2-7,.,TGTGCCAGCAGCTTACGATCAGGGGGGACCTACGAGCAGTACTTC,CASSLRSGGTYEQYF
TRBV18,.,TRBJ1-5,.,TGTGCCAGCTCCCTGCGAGGCAATCAGCCCCAGCATTTT,CASSLRGNQPQHF
TRBV5-1,.,TRBJ1-3,.,TGCGCCAGCAGCCCGACGGGATCCCCTGGAAACACCATATATTTT,CASSPTGSPGNTIYF
TRBV5-1,.,TRBJ1-1,.,TGCGCCAGCAGCTTTGCGGTTGGGGACACTGAAGCTTTCTTT,CASSFAVGDTEAFF
TRBV7-8,.,TRBJ1-2,TRBD1,TGTGCCAGCAGCTTCGACAGGGTTAGTGGCTACACCTTC,CASSFDRVSGYTF
TRBV9,.,TRBJ1-6,.,TGTGCCAGCAGCGTAGCGCAGGGCAATTCACCCCTCCACTTT,CASSVAQGNSPLHF
TRBV5-1,.,TRBJ1-3,.,TGCGCCAGCAGCCGGGACATTTTACACTCTGGAAACACCATATATTTT,CASSRDILHSGNTIYF
TRBV2,.,TRBJ2-3,TRBD2,TGTGCCAGCACCCGGGGAGGGCTAAGCACAGATACGCAGTATTTT,CASTRGGLSTDTQYF